The next 25 T cell receptor beta chains were all read from a single sample in a study of blood T cell repertoires in COVID-19. Data came from immunoSEQ multiplex PCR; TCRdb stores just in-frame clones and leaves some out. This sample carries more than 95,000 clones, 75% to 90% of them seen once, and the ten largest clones take 15%. Sequencing was done on a sample of peripheral blood. These receptors all come from a man between 50 and 59 years old with acute or convalescent COVID-19.

This rearrangement joins TRBV18 to TRBJ1-2, with a weak D call TRBD1 (5 bases). Trimming took off 2 bases at V and 6 bases at J, with 16 bases between the two ends. This CDR3 spans 15 amino acids. Germline CDR1 KGHSH, CDR2 LQKENI. The CDR3 is CASSPSNRPSDGYTF. CDR3 nucleotides: TGTGCCAGCTCACCAAGTAACAGGCCTTCGGATGGCTACACCTTC.

V usage is TRBV6-1 and J usage is TRBJ2-3; TRBD2 matches 10 bases. Trimming removed 1 base from V and 2 bases from J; junction bases left unmatched: 9. The CDR3 has 18 residues. Germline V gene lookup returns CDR1 MNHNS and CDR2 SASEGT. CDR3: CASSEGIAAGGTTDTQYF. CDR3 coding DNA: TGTGCCAGCAGTGAAGGAATTGCAGCGGGAGGGACCACAGATACGCAGTATTTT.

As DNA, the CDR3 is TGCGCCAGCAGCCCCGCCGGGACTCAGGGAGAAAAACTGTTTTTT. Amino acids: CASSPAGTQGEKLFF. This chain uses TRBV5-1 with TRBJ1-4; maybe TRBD1 (5 bases). Germline V gene data show CDR1 as SGHRS and CDR2 as YFSETQ. CDR3 length equals 15 residues. Trimming left V 4 bases short and J 8 bases short, with 18 bases between.

The chain carries TRBV5-1 and TRBJ2-3; 9 bases fit TRBD2. There are 17 residues in the CDR3. The germline CDR1 and CDR2 sequences are SGHRS and YFSETQ. V lost 0 bases and J lost 0; bases outside the gene matches: 5. The CDR3 sequence: CASSLGLAGRSTDTQYF. The DNA of the CDR3 is TGCGCCAGCAGCTTGGGTCTAGCGGGACGTAGCACAGATACGCAGTATTTT.

The V gene is TRBV7-9, the J gene TRBJ1-1; D is unclear. CDR1 and CDR2 (germline): SEHNR, FQNEAQ (reference sequence). V dropped 7 bases and J dropped 3 bases, with 15 bases sitting between them. There are 14 residues in the CDR3. CDR3 in DNA: TGTGCCAGCATTCCACCGGGATCCTACACTGAAGCTTTCTTT. Translation: CASIPPGSYTEAFF.

This chain uses TRBV29-1 with TRBJ2-5; 15 bases line up with TRBD2. V trimming: 5 bases; J trimming: 4 bases; junction bases outside the gene matches: 14. The CDR3 totals 18 residues. CDR1 is SQVTM, CDR2 ANQGSEA, per germline. CDR3 coding DNA: TGCAGCGTTCCCCCCCCCGGGACTAGCGGGAGGTCGGGAGAGACCCAGTACTTC. Protein: CSVPPPGTSGRSGETQYF.

This clone was seen a handful of times. The CDR3 DNA follows: TGTGCCAGCAGCCACGACAGGGCCACTGAAGCTTTCTTT. Protein product: CASSHDRATEAFF. The chain employs TRBV3-1 (or the pseudogene TRBV3-2) and TRBJ1-1, with 7 nucleotides matching TRBD1. The CDR3 spans 13 residues. Germline trimming cut 3 bases from V and 4 bases from J; bases unmatched to any gene: 2. CDR1 is LGHDT, CDR2 YNNKEL, per germline (reference sequence).

The V and J genes are TRBV30 and TRBJ1-1; D is unclear. This CDR3 has 13 residues. Deletions cut 5 bases from V and 1 base from J, with 11 bases between. CDR1 is GTSNPN, CDR2 SVGIG, per germline (reference sequence). The CDR3 here is CAWRTTRNTEAFF. DNA for the CDR3: TGTGCCTGGCGAACAACCCGGAACACTGAAGCTTTCTTT.

This clone was counted a single time. This chain joins TRBV19 and TRBJ2-3; D unclear. The germline V gene has CDR1 LNHDA and CDR2 SQIVND (reference sequence). This CDR3 has 14 amino acids. Trimming shortened V by 1 base and J by 2 bases, and 7 bases separated the two germline ends. The CDR3 nucleotides are TGTGCCAGTAGTATAGCGGGTCACACAGATACGCAGTATTTT. This gives the protein CASSIAGHTDTQYF.

This chain links TRBV19 with TRBJ1-5; 8 bases map to TRBD1. Germline lookup yields CDR1 LNHDA and CDR2 SQIVND (reference sequence). V lost 6 bases, J lost 0 bases, and 7 bases stayed unmatched. This CDR3 spans 16 amino acids. The CDR3 reads CASSSGTGNSNQPQHF. Here the CDR3 DNA reads TGTGCCAGTAGCTCAGGGACAGGTAATAGCAATCAGCCCCAGCATTTT.

This chain links TRBV29-1 with TRBJ2-7, with 10 positions matching TRBD1. There are 12 residues in the CDR3. V lost 8 bases, J lost 4 bases, and 5 bases stayed unmatched. Per germline, CDR1 SQVTM and CDR2 ANQGSEA. The CDR3 here is CSFSDRGYEQYF. CDR3 DNA sequence: TGCAGCTTCTCGGACAGGGGGTACGAGCAGTACTTC.

The chain combines TRBV7-2 with TRBJ2-7, with TRBD2 identical over 11 bases. V gave up 2 bases and J gave up 2 bases; unmatched junction bases: 14. The length of the CDR3 is 19 residues. Germline V gene sequence: CDR1 SGHTA, CDR2 FQGNSA. The chain's CDR3 is CASSLLAPSGRIKAYEQYF. In DNA form, the CDR3 reads TGTGCCAGCAGCTTACTGGCGCCTAGCGGGAGGATTAAGGCCTACGAGCAGTACTTC.

The chain links TRBV25-1 to TRBJ2-2; 9 positions agree with TRBD1. CDR3 length: 16 amino acids. Germline V gives CDR1 MGHDK, CDR2 SYGVNS. Germline trimming cut 5 bases from V and 7 bases from J; bases unmatched to any gene: 11. This CDR3 is CASSKAGTGIIGELFF. CDR3 coding DNA: TGTGCCAGCAGTAAAGCCGGGACAGGGATAATCGGGGAGCTGTTTTTT.

This clone rates as medium-sized (0.01 to 0.1%). V gene TRBV6-4 combines with J gene TRBJ2-1; 8 bases are shared with TRBD1. The J segment lost 1 base and the V segment lost 3 bases, leaving 2 bases of the junction unmatched. Germline V gene data show CDR1 as MRHNA and CDR2 as SNTAGT. This CDR3 spans 15 amino acids. Written as DNA, the CDR3 is TGTGCCAGCAGTGAAACAGGGGGGTCCTACAATGAGCAGTTCTTC. This codes for CASSETGGSYNEQFF.

This chain links TRBV18 with TRBJ2-5; D not certain. Looked up from germline, CDR1 is KGHSH and CDR2 is LQKENI. The V end was cut by 2 bases, the J end by 4 bases, with 5 bases between. The CDR3 is 12 residues long. CDR3 sequence reads: CASSPLIETQYF. CDR3 coding DNA: TGTGCCAGCTCACCATTAATAGAGACCCAGTACTTC.

The chain carries TRBV9 and TRBJ2-2; 14 nucleotides agree with TRBD2. The V gene end was trimmed by 4 bases and the J gene end by 6 bases; junction bases not matched to a gene: 8. The CDR3 runs 17 residues. Germline V gene lookup returns CDR1 SGDLS and CDR2 YYNGEE. This chain's CDR3 is CASSKPGLAGAPGELFF. CDR3 bases: TGTGCCAGCAGCAAACCGGGACTAGCGGGAGCCCCCGGGGAGCTGTTTTTT.

J is TRBJ1-5 and V is TRBV21-1. TRBV21-1 is marked as a pseudogene. The CDR3 contains 16 residues. The CDR3 nucleotides are TGTGCCAGCAGCTCAGACGGGGGAAGTAGGAATCAGCCCCAGCATTTT. Its protein product is CASSSDGGSRNQPQHF.

A single count supports this clone. The chain's CDR3 is CASSPGRVPNYGYTF. The CDR3 DNA reads as TGTGCCAGCAGCCCGGGGAGGGTTCCTAACTATGGCTACACCTTC. The chain couples TRBV7-8 to TRBJ1-2; D not certain. Trimming removed 5 bases at V and 0 bases at J, with 13 bases between. Germline values: CDR1 SGHVS, CDR2 FQNEAQ. This CDR3 has 15 residues.

This chain links TRBV7-9 with TRBJ2-1, with 13 bases fitting TRBD2. This CDR3 has 17 amino acids. After removal of 4 bases from V and 7 bases from J, the junction contained 10 bases not matched to a gene. The V gene's germline CDR1 is SEHNR and CDR2 FQNEAQ (reference sequence). CDR3 nucleotide sequence: TGTGCCAGCAGCTCCCAAAAAGGACTAGCGGGAGTTAATGAGCAGTTCTTC. Its translation is CASSSQKGLAGVNEQFF.

The chain carries TRBV5-1 and TRBJ2-7, with 11 nucleotides matching TRBD1. The CDR3 runs 14 residues. Germline V lookup: CDR1 SGHRS, CDR2 YFSETQ. Losses at the gene ends were 2 bases for V and 6 bases for J; bases not matched to a gene: 4. CDR3 DNA: TGCGCCAGCAGCTTTGGGGGGACAGGGGGCGAGCAGTACTTC. Translating gives CASSFGGTGGEQYF.

V usage is TRBV7-9 and J usage is TRBJ2-1, with TRBD2 identical over 9 bases. From germline, CDR1 is SEHNR and CDR2 FQNEAQ (reference sequence). This CDR3 contains 15 residues. With 1 base clipped from V and 6 bases from J, the junction kept 4 bases outside the gene matches. The CDR3 region has the DNA TGTGCCAGCAGCTTAGTGTCGCGGGAGGGCAATGAGCAGTTCTTC. Translated: CASSLVSREGNEQFF.

J is TRBJ1-6 and V is TRBV9, with TRBD1 matching over 9 bases. Germline assignment: CDR1 SGDLS and CDR2 YYNGEE. V trimming: 4 bases; J trimming: 8 bases; junction bases outside the gene matches: 4. The CDR3 sequence is 14 residues long. The CDR3 DNA reads as TGTGCCAGCAGCTACCGGGACAGGGATTCACCCCTCCACTTT. It specifies CASSYRDRDSPLHF.

The table lists this clone with a count of one. The chain is built from TRBV4-1 and TRBJ2-2, with unresolved D. CDR3 length: 15 residues. CDR1 is MGHRA and CDR2 is YSYEKL in the germline V gene. V gave up 2 bases and J gave up 3 bases, with 10 bases separating them. In nucleotides, the CDR3 is TGCGCCAGCAGCCAAAGTAGTCCCTACACCGGGGAGCTGTTTTTT. Translating it yields CASSQSSPYTGELFF.

The chain couples TRBV11-2 to TRBJ2-1, with D perhaps matching TRBD1 (5 bases). The CDR3 is made up of 14 amino acids. Trimming left V 3 bases short and J 7 bases short, with 13 bases between. Germline V gene data show CDR1 as SGHAT and CDR2 as FQNNGV. The CDR3 bases are TGTGCCAGCAGCTTTTGGGCGGACAAGAATGAGCAGTTCTTC. Translating gives CASSFWADKNEQFF.

The chain couples TRBV7-8 to TRBJ1-3; the match to TRBD1 covers 8 bases. Germline V CDR1 and CDR2: SGHVS, FQNEAQ. J gave up 3 bases and V 2 bases, and 3 bases lay outside the gene matches. The CDR3 extends over 15 amino acids. The CDR3 region is CASSLQGANGNTIYF. CDR3 coding DNA: TGTGCCAGCAGCTTACAGGGGGCTAATGGAAACACCATATATTTT.